These 23 T cell receptor beta chains were all obtained from the same sample, sequenced in a study of T cell responses to AZD1222 COVID-19 vaccine (dated by TCRdb to the early 2020s). Library preparation was by the immunoSEQ multiplex PCR assay. The source is immuneACCESS, and TCRdb retained only in-frame sequences with V and J called. Part of the clones is not carried over; for the studies checked, unresolved V genes explain less than half of this, and the remainder is unexplained. The sample has over 150,000 clones on record, roughly 93% of them singletons. The ten largest make up roughly 1% of the sample. Taken with the paper, the label for time point translates to: about 28 days (+/-7) after the second vaccine dose. The intended sense of this specimen's treatment or condition label: meningococcal conjugate vaccine given as trial control. This material consisted of peripheral blood, taken 28 days after the second dose of the MenACWY control vaccine. The receptors stem from an adult who received the MenACWY meningococcal vaccine as a control.

This chain links TRBV3-1 (or the pseudogene TRBV3-2) with TRBJ2-5; tentatively, D is TRBD1 or TRBD2 (5 bases each). The CDR3 is 17 amino acids. Trimming left V 2 bases short and J 4 bases short, with 20 bases between. CDR1 LGHDT and CDR2 YNNKEL come from the germline V gene (reference sequence). CDR3 region: CASSQNLPGRVSETQYF. As DNA, the CDR3 is TGTGCCAGCAGCCAAAATCTTCCAGGGCGGGTTTCAGAGACCCAGTACTTC.

The rearrangement links TRBV6-4 to TRBJ1-5; no definite D call. This CDR3 spans 12 amino acids. V was cut by 2 bases and J by 8 bases, with 7 bases left in between. Per germline, CDR1 MRHNA and CDR2 SNTAGT. CDR3 sequence (DNA): TGTGCCAGCAGTGACCCGCGAGAGCCCCAGCATTTT. It specifies CASSDPREPQHF.

The rearrangement joins TRBV29-1 to TRBJ2-7; 10 bases are shared with TRBD1. The V gene's germline CDR1 is SQVTM and CDR2 ANQGSEA. With V trimmed by 1 base and J by 7 bases, 4 bases remained unmatched. CDR3 length equals 13 residues. The CDR3 nucleotides are TGCAGCGTTGAAGGACAGGGGGCTCGGGAGCAGTACTTC. Protein product: CSVEGQGAREQYF.

The rearrangement joins TRBV10-2 to TRBJ1-6; D gene uncertain. Germline CDR1 reads WSHSY; CDR2 reads SAAADI. V was clipped by 7 bases and J by 7 bases, with 11 bases between them. The CDR3 is 13 amino acids. This CDR3 is CASIAGTNSPLHF. The CDR3 bases are TGCGCCAGCATTGCAGGCACGAATTCACCCCTCCACTTT.

The V and J genes are TRBV18 and TRBJ2-7, with 7 bases that match TRBD2. CDR1 KGHSH and CDR2 LQKENI come from the germline V gene. V dropped 3 bases and J dropped 0; count of bases not matched to a gene: 2. The CDR3 runs 14 residues. Here the CDR3 DNA reads TGTGCCAGCTCACCCGGGACTACCTCCTACGAGCAGTACTTC. It codes for CASSPGTTSYEQYF.

The rearrangement links TRBV9 to TRBJ1-4; D is uncertain. CDR1 and CDR2 (germline): SGDLS, YYNGEE. Trimming left V 0 bases short and J 6 bases short, with 6 bases between. The CDR3 consists of 13 residues. CDR3 coding DNA: TGTGCCAGCAGCGTAGCCCCCGATGAAAAACTGTTTTTT. Translated, it gives CASSVAPDEKLFF.

For this clone: A read error may produce the germline difference seen at one junction end. This sequence joins TRBV6-5 and TRBJ1-2, with D unclear. The germline gives CDR1 MNHEY, CDR2 SVGAGI. This CDR3 comprises 15 residues. The CDR3 DNA follows: TGTGCCAGCACTTACCGACGCTCCTCTAACTATGGCTACACCTTC. Protein: CASTYRRSSNYGYTF.

The rearrangement uses TRBV6-1 and TRBJ1-1; tentative D call: TRBD1 (5 bases). The CDR3 consists of 14 residues. Trimming took 0 bases from V and 4 from J, leaving 9 bases between them. From germline, CDR1 is MNHNS and CDR2 SASEGT. The CDR3 nucleotides are TGTGCCAGCAGTGAAGCGTGGGGGTCCACTGAAGCTTTCTTT. As protein: CASSEAWGSTEAFF.

The chain employs TRBV12-5 and TRBJ1-2, with D possibly matching TRBD1 (5 bases). The CDR3 contains 13 residues. The germline CDR1 and CDR2 sequences are LGHNT and FRNRAP. The ends were cut back, 3 bases at V and 6 bases at J, with 11 bases in the middle. The CDR3 loop reads CASGFLTGDGYTF. The CDR3 region has the DNA TGTGCTAGTGGTTTTTTAACGGGGGATGGCTACACCTTC.

The CDR3 coding sequence is TGTGCCAGTGCTACTTGGGGGAACACTGAAGCTTTCTTT. This sequence encodes CASATWGNTEAFF. The V call is TRBV19, the J call TRBJ1-1; D is unclear. Trimming removed 8 bases from V and 1 base from J, with 11 bases in between. Per the germline V gene, CDR1 is LNHDA and CDR2 is SQIVND (reference sequence). The CDR3 loop spans 13 amino acids.

This chain joins TRBV2 and TRBJ1-2; tentatively, D is TRBD1 (6 bases). Germline CDR1 and CDR2: SNHLY and FYNNEI. CDR3 length: 12 amino acids. V dropped 7 bases and J dropped 5 bases, with 11 bases sitting between them. CDR3 in amino acids: CASTRGAYGYTF. CDR3 DNA: TGTGCCAGCACTCGGGGGGCGTATGGCTACACCTTC.

This rearrangement joins TRBV7-8 to TRBJ2-7; D gene uncertain. V lost 0 bases, J lost 0 bases, and 18 bases lay in between. Germline assignment: CDR1 SGHVS and CDR2 FQNEAQ. The CDR3 runs 18 residues. CDR3 DNA sequence: TGTGCCAGCAGCTTAGCGCGCACACAAGGCCCCTCCTCCTACGAGCAGTACTTC. Translating it yields CASSLARTQGPSSYEQYF.

The chain couples TRBV7-8 to TRBJ1-2, with D possibly TRBD1 on 5 matching bases. The CDR3 runs 14 residues. Trimming cost V 5 bases and J 2 bases, with 12 bases left between them. Germline CDR1 and CDR2: SGHVS and FQNEAQ. The DNA of the CDR3 is TGTGCCAGCAGCCCCGGGACGCCGAACTATGGCTACACCTTC. It translates to CASSPGTPNYGYTF.

This chain links TRBV4-2 with TRBJ1-2, with 7 bases fitting TRBD1. The CDR3 loop spans 14 amino acids. CDR1 and CDR2 from the germline V gene are LGHNA and YNFKEQ. V lost 4 bases to trimming and J lost 3 bases; unmatched junction nucleotides: 5. The CDR3 loop reads CASSPRQGDYGYTF. In DNA form, the CDR3 reads TGTGCCAGCAGCCCGCGACAGGGCGACTATGGCTACACCTTC.

This chain joins TRBV9 and TRBJ2-3, with 12 bases matching TRBD2. J was trimmed by 1 base and V by 0 bases; bases with no gene match: 0. Germline V gene lookup returns CDR1 SGDLS and CDR2 YYNGEE. The CDR3 is made up of 16 amino acids. The CDR3 is CASSVGLAGGTDTQYF. Written as DNA, the CDR3 is TGTGCCAGCAGCGTAGGACTAGCGGGGGGCACAGATACGCAGTATTTT.

The gene calls are TRBV19 and TRBJ2-2, with TRBD1 matching over 9 bases. Trimming at V came to 4 bases and at J to 4 bases, leaving 7 bases not matched to a gene. The CDR3 contains 16 residues. The germline CDR1 and CDR2 sequences are LNHDA and SQIVND (reference sequence). The CDR3 is CASSKPDRGFTGELFF. The CDR3 DNA follows: TGTGCCAGTAGTAAGCCCGACAGGGGGTTCACCGGGGAGCTGTTTTTT.

The gene calls are TRBV20-1 and TRBJ1-1; D is uncertain. The germline CDR1 and CDR2 sequences are DFQATT and SNEGSKA (reference sequence). The CDR3 covers 12 residues. V was pared by 3 bases and J by 4 bases, with 9 bases between. The CDR3 reads CSASRSGTEAFF. The CDR3, as DNA: TGCAGTGCTAGTCGGTCTGGCACTGAAGCTTTCTTT.

Details on this clone: Other nucleotide sequences from this sample produce the same CDR3. The V and J genes are TRBV12-3 or TRBV12-4 and TRBJ1-1; D is uncertain. CDR3 length equals 12 residues. V lost 5 bases, J lost 1 base, and 5 bases lay in between. The CDR3 reads CASSLRNTEAFF. The CDR3 DNA sequence: TGTGCCAGCAGTCTTCGGAACACTGAAGCTTTCTTT.

The chain combines TRBV7-3 with TRBJ2-3, with D maybe TRBD1 (5 bases). The CDR3 runs 15 residues. CDR1 SGHTA and CDR2 FQGTGA come from the germline V gene. V was clipped by 2 bases and J by 1 base, with 10 bases between them. CDR3 DNA: TGTGCCAGCAGCTTATCGGGCAGGGGCACAGATACGCAGTATTTT. Translating it yields CASSLSGRGTDTQYF. Supplemented by reference TRBV7-3 and TRBJ2-3, the full variable domain reads GAGVSQTPSNKVTEKGKYVELRCDPISGHTALYWYRQSLGQGPEFLIYFQGTGAADDSGLPNDRFFAVRPEGSVSTLKIQRTERGDSAVYLCASSLSGRGTDTQYFGPGTRLTVL.

The chain carries TRBV7-3 and TRBJ2-5, with 7 bases fitting TRBD1. Germline assignment: CDR1 SGHTA and CDR2 FQGTGA. Trimming removed 2 bases from V and 3 bases from J; junction bases left unmatched: 0. The CDR3 extends over 13 amino acids. CDR3 sequence reads: CASSLGTEETQYF. CDR3 nucleotide sequence: TGTGCCAGCAGCTTAGGGACAGAAGAGACCCAGTACTTC.

This chain joins TRBV7-9 and TRBJ2-7; TRBD1 agrees at 8 bases. This CDR3 is built from 14 residues. With 5 bases clipped from V and 2 bases from J, the junction kept 5 bases outside the gene matches. Germline V gene data show CDR1 as SEHNR and CDR2 as FQNEAQ (reference sequence). CDR3 nucleotide sequence: TGTGCCAGCAGCCAGGACAGGGTCCCCTACGAGCAGTACTTC. It translates to CASSQDRVPYEQYF.

The CDR3 sequence is CASSPPRGIRHEQYF. The CDR3 bases are TGTGCCAGCAGTCCCCCCCGGGGAATCAGGCACGAGCAGTACTTC. This chain connects TRBV6-6 to TRBJ2-7; weak D call: TRBD2 (5 bases). Per the germline V gene, CDR1 is MNHNY and CDR2 is SVGAGI (reference sequence). CDR3 length equals 15 residues. The V and J ends lost 5 bases and 5 bases respectively, with 19 bases between them.

This clone was seen once. J is TRBJ2-5 and V is TRBV7-8, with a possible D match to TRBD2 (6 bases). Trimming removed 1 base from V and 5 bases from J, with 14 bases in between. The length of the CDR3 is 15 residues. Germline V gene data show CDR1 as SGHVS and CDR2 as FQNEAQ. The CDR3 here is CASSLDGGRGETQYF. In DNA, the CDR3 is TGTGCCAGCAGCTTAGACGGGGGAAGAGGGGAGACCCAGTACTTC. The full variable domain, with the rest looked up from reference TRBV7-8 and TRBJ2-5, is GAGVSQSPRYKVAKRGQDVALRCDPISGHVSLFWYQQALGQGPEFLTYFQNEAQLDKSGLPSDRFFAERPEGSVSTLKIQRTQQEDSAVYLCASSLDGGRGETQYFGPGTRLLVL.